The 16 T cell receptor beta chains listed next were all sequenced from one sample in a study of human T cells and chemical hapten exposure. Time point meaning: healthy volunteer bleed at 6 weeks. It was from unfractionated whole blood that total RNA was extracted. TCRdb reprocessed the RACE reads via MiXCR and lists one record per CDR3 protein. This table holds around 45,000 distinct CDR3 sequences, 3% to 4.5% found once. The specimen was whole blood. All receptors come from a human donor in good health. Some clones in this sample may be carry-over from other donors' samples.

This clonotype has only a few counts. The rearrangement uses TRBV11-2 and TRBJ2-2; D not certain. The CDR3 is 15 amino acids. Germline V gives CDR1 SGHAT, CDR2 FQNNGV. The germline V and J ends were trimmed by 11 bases and 0 bases, with 16 bases remaining between them. The CDR3 DNA reads as TGTGCCTCAAGTCCGGGCTCGGCGAACACCGGGGAGCTGTTTTTT. This codes for CASSPGSANTGELFF.

This clonotype has at least ten counts. The chain uses TRBV9 and TRBJ2-1; tentatively, D is TRBD1 or TRBD2 (6 bases each). Germline lookup yields CDR1 SGDLS and CDR2 YYNGEE. CDR3 length: 15 amino acids. V was clipped by 5 bases and J by 6 bases, with 18 bases between them. The CDR3, as DNA: TGTGCCAGCAGGGCTCAGGGGAGGATCGGCAATGAGCAGTTCTTC. It encodes CASRAQGRIGNEQFF.

This clonotype was recorded many times. The J gene is TRBJ2-2, the V gene TRBV25-1; 8 bases fit TRBD2. Trimming at V came to 5 bases and at J to 4 bases, leaving 18 bases not matched to a gene. This CDR3 is built from 19 residues. The germline CDR1 and CDR2 sequences are MGHDK and SYGVNS. For the CDR3, the DNA is TGTGCCAGCAGTATAAGCTTGGGAGCGGGAGTTATCGGCACCGGGGAGCTGTTTTTT. Amino acids: CASSISLGAGVIGTGELFF.

Ten or more counts support this clonotype. The chain uses TRBV5-8 and TRBJ2-7; 9 positions match TRBD2. CDR1 is SGHTS, CDR2 YDEGEE, per germline. The CDR3 is 14 amino acids. Losses at the gene ends were 2 bases for V and 4 bases for J; bases not matched to a gene: 4. This CDR3 reads CASSFSGRVYEQYF. The CDR3 DNA sequence: TGTGCCAGCAGCTTTAGCGGGAGAGTGTACGAGCAGTACTTC.

Regarding this clonotype: Since a much larger clone is just one base distant, this may be a read error. The chain carries TRBV29-1 and TRBJ2-1; 7 positions agree with TRBD2. The CDR3 spans 13 residues. Germline CDR1 is SQVTM and CDR2 is ANQGSEA. J gave up 8 bases and V 8 bases, and 12 bases lay outside the gene matches. CDR3 sequence reads: CSTTLPTSYEQFF. For the CDR3, the DNA is TGCAGCACTACACTCCCGACTAGCTATGAGCAGTTCTTC.

The table lists this clonotype with many counts. The chain is built from TRBV6-5 and TRBJ2-6; D remains unclear. Deletions cut 9 bases from V and 0 bases from J, with 12 bases between. The CDR3 is 15 residues long. CDR1 is MNHEY, CDR2 SVGAGI, per germline. The CDR3 sequence: CASWDPSSGANVLTF. The CDR3, as DNA: TGTGCCAGTTGGGATCCTAGCTCTGGGGCCAACGTCCTGACTTTC.

This clonotype has just a few counts. The V call is TRBV30, the J call TRBJ1-5, with D possibly matching TRBD1 (5 bases). The germline V gene encodes CDR1 GTSNPN and CDR2 SVGIG (reference sequence). This CDR3 has 16 amino acids. V was pared by 0 bases and J by 6 bases, with 18 bases between. The CDR3 is CAWSVPPGGGTQPQHF. DNA for the CDR3: TGTGCCTGGAGTGTACCGCCCGGCGGGGGAACTCAGCCCCAGCATTTT.

The sample holds many counts of this clonotype. This chain connects TRBV9 to TRBJ1-6; D is ambiguous. The germline CDR1 and CDR2 sequences are SGDLS and YYNGEE. V lost 4 bases, J lost 8 bases, and 25 bases lay in between. This CDR3 contains 18 residues. The chain's CDR3 is CASSHRGGESVLDSPLHF. The CDR3 DNA follows: TGTGCCAGCAGCCATAGAGGCGGGGAATCAGTCTTGGATTCACCCCTCCACTTT.

This clonotype was recorded many times. This chain's CDR3 is CASSQTSSEQFF. The CDR3 DNA reads as TGTGCCAGCAGTCAAACTAGCAGTGAGCAGTTCTTC. J is TRBJ2-1 and V is TRBV6-6, with D possibly being TRBD2 (6 bases). The V gene's germline CDR1 is MNHNY and CDR2 SVGAGI (reference sequence). The CDR3 extends over 12 amino acids. Trimming left V 5 bases short and J 9 bases short, with 11 bases between.

This clonotype has ten or more counts. The chain employs TRBV13 and TRBJ2-3; D gene unclear. Germline-derived CDR1 and CDR2 are PRHDT and FYEKMQ (reference sequence). Between the trimmed V and J ends, which lost 1 base and 2 bases, there was a span of 10 bases. This CDR3 is built from 15 residues. The CDR3 is CASSLAGTNTDTQYF. The CDR3 DNA sequence: TGTGCCAGCAGCTTAGCCGGTACGAACACAGATACGCAGTATTTT.

Ten or more counts support this clonotype. The CDR3 protein is CRGPGETQYF. CDR3 DNA sequence: TGTAGGGGTCCGGGAGAGACCCAGTACTTC. V gene TRBV21-1 combines with J gene TRBJ2-5; the D call in the table, TRBD1, was not verified against the DNA. TRBV21-1 counts as a pseudogene. The CDR3 is made up of 10 amino acids.

The genes are TRBV29-1 and TRBJ2-3; D not certain. The CDR3 consists of 14 residues. Germline V gives CDR1 SQVTM, CDR2 ANQGSEA. V was clipped by 2 bases and J by 2 bases, with 11 bases between them. The CDR3 sequence is CSVEHRLDTDTQYF. The DNA for the CDR3 is TGCAGCGTTGAACATCGGCTTGACACAGATACGCAGTATTTT.

This clonotype was recorded many times. V usage is TRBV11-3 and J usage is TRBJ2-1, with D hard to call. Between the trimmed V and J ends, which lost 5 bases and 9 bases, there was a span of 17 bases. CDR1 SGHNT and CDR2 YENEEA come from the germline V gene. The CDR3 covers 14 residues. The CDR3 reads CASSRRWTDFEQFF. The CDR3 DNA sequence: TGTGCCAGCAGCCGCCGATGGACGGATTTTGAGCAGTTCTTC.

This clonotype has a handful of counts. The rearrangement joins TRBV20-1 to TRBJ2-7; 12 bases agree with TRBD2. Germline lookup yields CDR1 DFQATT and CDR2 SNEGSKA (reference sequence). Trimming cost V 3 bases and J 4 bases; bases outside gene matches: 16. The CDR3 has 18 amino acids. This CDR3 reads CSASLYGKTSGRTYEQYF. CDR3 DNA sequence: TGCAGTGCTAGCCTATATGGGAAGACTAGCGGGAGAACGTACGAGCAGTACTTC.

This clonotype was observed many times. This chain links TRBV7-2 with TRBJ1-4; possibly TRBD1 for D (6 bases). Germline V gene data show CDR1 as SGHTA and CDR2 as FQGNSA. The CDR3 spans 15 residues. V dropped 0 bases and J dropped 7 bases, with 12 bases sitting between them. CDR3 sequence: CASSLAGPRGEKLFF. CDR3 nucleotide sequence: TGTGCCAGCAGCTTAGCGGGTCCCAGGGGTGAAAAACTGTTTTTT.

This clonotype was found many times. The chain is built from TRBV11-3 and TRBJ1-5; D not resolved. This CDR3 is 14 amino acids long. Germline CDR1 and CDR2: SGHNT and YENEEA. Trimming removed 1 base from V and 7 bases from J, with 11 bases in between. CDR3 protein: CASSLGAGDQPQHF. CDR3 DNA sequence: TGTGCCAGCAGCTTAGGTGCGGGAGACCAGCCCCAGCATTTT.